A selection of T cell receptor beta chains follows, all from one sample in a study of chemoradiotherapy in HPV16-positive cancers. Repertoires were generated with immunoSEQ multiplex PCR, while TCRdb's copy carries only in-frame clones and drops some. The sample comprises around 12,000 clones, 60% to 80% of which are singletons, and around 1.3% rests with the top ten. This specimen was collected from a patient who underwent chemoradiotherapy. Receptors were obtained from a human donor with HPV-associated anogenital cancer. Both conserved end residues are part of each CDR3. D genes are given only for firm matches. Clone size is not always given. Where it is, it says once, few, many or a class for expanded clones.

J: TRBJ1-2; size: NA; D: NA; V: TRBV5-4; CDR3: CASSSPVSSHDGYTF; DNA: TGTGCCAGCAGCTCCCCGGTTAGCAGTCATGATGGCTACACCTTC
J: TRBJ1-1; size: NA; D: NA; V: TRBV9; CDR3: CASSPSPGANTEAFF; DNA: TGTGCCAGCAGCCCATCTCCGGGGGCGAACACTGAAGCTTTCTTT
J: TRBJ1-2; size: NA; D: NA; V: TRBV6-1; CDR3: CASSGTGTNGYTF; DNA: TGTGCCAGCAGTGGAACAGGGACAAATGGCTACACCTTC
J: TRBJ2-2; size: NA; D: NA; V: TRBV4-3; CDR3: CASSQDLTTGELFF; DNA: TGCGCCAGCAGCCAAGATTTGACCACCGGGGAGCTGTTTTTT
J: TRBJ1-1; size: NA; D: NA; V: TRBV7-2; CDR3: CASSSGVTEAFF; DNA: TGTGCCAGCAGCTCGGGGGTTACTGAAGCTTTCTTT
J: TRBJ2-1; size: NA; D: TRBD1; V: TRBV29-1; CDR3: CSVGTGLQFEQFF; DNA: TGCAGCGTCGGGACAGGGTTGCAATTTGAGCAGTTCTTC
J: TRBJ1-3; size: NA; D: NA; V: TRBV7-2; CDR3: CASSLNGRISGNTIYF; DNA: TGTGCCAGCAGCTTAAATGGGAGAATCTCTGGAAACACCATATATTTT
J: TRBJ2-5; size: NA; D: NA; V: TRBV5-1; CDR3: CASSLGVEETQYF; DNA: TGCGCCAGCAGCTTGGGGGTAGAAGAGACCCAGTACTTC
J: TRBJ1-1; size: NA; D: NA; V: TRBV11-3; CDR3: CASSPYRATEAFF; DNA: TGTGCCAGCAGCCCGTACAGGGCCACTGAAGCTTTCTTT
J: TRBJ1-5; size: NA; D: NA; V: TRBV9; CDR3: CASSPQEGTLGGPQHF; DNA: TGTGCCAGCAGCCCCCAGGAGGGTACTCTGGGGGGGCCCCAGCATTTT
J: TRBJ2-3; size: NA; D: NA; V: TRBV30; CDR3: CAWSVLANRDTQYF; DNA: TGTGCCTGGAGTGTATTGGCCAACAGGGATACGCAGTATTTT
J: TRBJ2-3; size: NA; D: NA; V: TRBV6-1; CDR3: CASRRQTDTQYF; DNA: TGTGCCAGCCGCAGACAGACAGATACGCAGTATTTT
J: TRBJ2-3; size: NA; D: NA; V: TRBV7-2; CDR3: CASSLEVAPQYF; DNA: TGTGCCAGCAGCTTAGAGGTAGCGCCGCAGTATTTT
J: TRBJ2-7; size: NA; D: NA; V: TRBV7-9; CDR3: CASIPGEGSREQYF; DNA: TGTGCCAGCATCCCAGGGGAGGGGTCTAGGGAGCAGTACTTC
J: TRBJ2-5; size: NA; D: TRBD2; V: TRBV11-2; CDR3: CASSSLEGRGWQETQYF; DNA: TGTGCCAGCAGCAGCTTAGAGGGGCGGGGGTGGCAAGAGACCCAGTACTTC
J: TRBJ2-7; size: NA; D: NA; V: TRBV18; CDR3: CASSSEGVSYEQYF; DNA: TGTGCCAGCTCCTCGGAGGGTGTCTCCTACGAGCAGTACTTC
J: TRBJ1-1; size: few; D: NA; V: TRBV6-5; CDR3: CASSLQGQATEAFF; DNA: TGTGCCAGCAGTTTGCAGGGTCAAGCCACTGAAGCTTTCTTT
J: TRBJ2-5; size: once; D: NA; V: TRBV4-1; CDR3: CASSQDKVETQYF; DNA: TGCGCCAGCAGCCAAGATAAGGTCGAGACCCAGTACTTC
J: TRBJ1-5; size: NA; D: NA; V: TRBV6-1; CDR3: CGCRGENQPQHF; DNA: TGTGGGTGCCGGGGGGAAAATCAGCCCCAGCATTTT
J: TRBJ2-1; size: NA; D: TRBD1; V: TRBV4-2; CDR3: CASSDPTGPYNEQFF; DNA: TGTGCCAGCAGTGATCCGACAGGGCCGTACAATGAGCAGTTCTTC
J: TRBJ1-2; size: NA; D: TRBD1; V: TRBV9; CDR3: CASSPTDRVGDGYTF; DNA: TGTGCCAGCAGCCCCACAGACAGGGTAGGAGATGGCTACACCTTC
J: TRBJ2-3; size: NA; D: TRBD1; V: TRBV4-3; CDR3: CASSPDRGTDTQYF; DNA: TGCGCCAGCAGCCCCGACAGGGGGACAGATACGCAGTATTTT
J: TRBJ2-5; size: NA; D: NA; V: TRBV11-3; CDR3: CASSLGYSIHETQYF; DNA: TGTGCCAGCAGCTTAGGATATAGTATCCACGAGACCCAGTACTTC
J: TRBJ2-2; size: NA; D: NA; V: TRBV27; CDR3: CASSLRGGAGELFF; DNA: TGTGCCAGCAGTTTAAGGGGGGGCGCCGGGGAGCTGTTTTTT
J: TRBJ1-5; size: NA; D: NA; V: TRBV7-6; CDR3: CASSLTERNQPQHF; DNA: TGTGCCAGCAGCTTGACAGAGAGGAATCAGCCCCAGCATTTT
J: TRBJ2-3; size: NA; D: NA; V: TRBV11-2; CDR3: CASSTRLDYTDTQYF; DNA: TGTGCCAGCAGCACCCGTCTGGATTATACAGATACGCAGTATTTT
J: TRBJ1-3; size: NA; D: NA; V: TRBV28; CDR3: CASSRDGNTIYF; DNA: TGTGCCAGCAGTAGAGACGGAAACACCATATATTTT